This entry features one TCR beta chain sequence. This specimen belongs to a study of blood T cell repertoires in COVID-19. Study as a whole: The origin of the acute and convalescent COVID-19 samples was the United States, Italy and Spain. In each case, the material was cDNA or gDNA derived from T cells, B-cell-depleted T cells, or PBMCs.

The repertoire was sequenced with immunoSEQ multiplex PCR; TCRdb's copy has only in-frame clones and lacks some. The repertoire holds 200,000 to 300,000 clones, with approximately 90% as singletons. V shed 3 bases and J shed 4 bases, with 10 bases lying between them. Germline V gene lookup returns CDR1 LGHNA and CDR2 YSLEER. CDR3 size: 14 residues. The receptor's source is a man between 35 and 55 years old who had recovered from COVID-19. This chain uses TRBV4-3 with TRBJ2-1; D uncertain. The source material was PBMCs or T cells enriched from blood (not recorded which). CDR3 protein: CASSHESYYNEQFF. The CDR3 bases are TGCGCCAGCAGCCATGAGAGTTATTACAATGAGCAGTTCTTC.